A selection of T cell receptor beta chains follows, all from one sample in a study of blood T cell repertoires in COVID-19. Libraries were prepared by immunoSEQ multiplex PCR; TCRdb keeps only in-frame clonotypes and omits some of them. The sample records 130,000 to 150,000 clones, over 80% being singletons. The sample consisted of peripheral blood. These receptors were obtained from a middle-aged woman with active or convalescent COVID-19. Each CDR3 is given with its conserved first and last residue.

v_call: TRBV20-1
j_call: TRBJ1-2
cdr3_aa: CSASYLQYGYTF

v_call: TRBV28
j_call: TRBJ2-7
cdr3_aa: CASSRQGGITYEQYF

v_call: TRBV30
j_call: TRBJ1-4
cdr3_aa: CAWAAGTGVEKLFF

v_call: TRBV29-1
j_call: TRBJ2-7
cdr3_aa: CSVRETVHYEQYF

v_call: TRBV12-5
j_call: TRBJ2-5
cdr3_aa: CASGSGTSGRETQYF

v_call: TRBV2
j_call: TRBJ1-2
cdr3_aa: CASSRGEGYTF

v_call: TRBV19
j_call: TRBJ2-7
cdr3_aa: CASSTGTGIFDEQYF

v_call: TRBV19
j_call: TRBJ2-1
cdr3_aa: CASSIGSGRNLNEQFF

v_call: TRBV10-2
j_call: TRBJ2-1
cdr3_aa: CASSESAYEQFF

v_call: TRBV7-9
j_call: TRBJ1-3
cdr3_aa: CASSAGLLSGNTIYF

v_call: TRBV5-1
j_call: TRBJ1-1
cdr3_aa: CASSSPGSHLMNTEAFF

v_call: TRBV27
j_call: TRBJ1-1
cdr3_aa: CASSSRQNTEAFF

v_call: TRBV12-3/TRBV12-4
j_call: TRBJ2-7
cdr3_aa: CASSGTGYEQYF

v_call: TRBV27
j_call: TRBJ1-1
cdr3_aa: CASSLLANTEAFF

v_call: TRBV5-1
j_call: TRBJ1-2
cdr3_aa: CASSLVLTGGKVEGYTF

v_call: TRBV11-2
j_call: TRBJ1-2
cdr3_aa: CASSPPRGVGYGYTF

v_call: TRBV27
j_call: TRBJ1-1
cdr3_aa: CASSLAPLNTEAFF

v_call: TRBV10-3
j_call: TRBJ1-5
cdr3_aa: CAISESPGRTLSNQPQHF

v_call: TRBV5-1
j_call: TRBJ1-4
cdr3_aa: CASSLPTGGDEKLFF

v_call: TRBV10-3
j_call: TRBJ1-1
cdr3_aa: CAISVRTGMNTEAFF

v_call: TRBV30
j_call: TRBJ2-1
cdr3_aa: CAWSKGREWREQFF

v_call: TRBV5-1
j_call: TRBJ1-1
cdr3_aa: CASSDRGGPMNTEAFF

v_call: TRBV28
j_call: TRBJ1-6
cdr3_aa: CASSSSGTGGSPLHF

v_call: TRBV5-1
j_call: TRBJ1-2
cdr3_aa: CASSYDTHYGYTF

v_call: TRBV5-5
j_call: TRBJ2-7
cdr3_aa: CASSLAGTDLYEQYF

v_call: TRBV5-4
j_call: TRBJ2-7
cdr3_aa: CASSSQGLAASYEQYF

v_call: TRBV7-2
j_call: TRBJ2-7
cdr3_aa: CASSHRDRGPYEQYF

v_call: TRBV3-1/TRBV3-2
j_call: TRBJ1-4
cdr3_aa: CASSSRQGMDEKLFF

v_call: TRBV9
j_call: TRBJ2-3
cdr3_aa: CASSVADTDTQYF

v_call: TRBV11-2
j_call: TRBJ1-3
cdr3_aa: CASSLGDSSGNTIYF

v_call: TRBV3-1/TRBV3-2
j_call: TRBJ2-3
cdr3_aa: CASSQAIAGEERFTDTQYF

v_call: TRBV7-9
j_call: TRBJ1-4
cdr3_aa: CASSPRFGGEKLFF

v_call: TRBV10-2
j_call: TRBJ1-1
cdr3_aa: CASSLTGSGNTEAFF

v_call: TRBV19
j_call: TRBJ1-6
cdr3_aa: CASRPPGQQGSPLHF

v_call: TRBV23-1
j_call: TRBJ1-2
cdr3_aa: CASSQPMATVNYGYTF

v_call: TRBV5-1
j_call: TRBJ1-1
cdr3_aa: CASSWGQGGPEAFF

v_call: TRBV7-2
j_call: TRBJ1-1
cdr3_aa: CASSLSGGTEAFF

v_call: TRBV24-1
j_call: TRBJ1-5
cdr3_aa: CATSDKTEDSNQPQHF

v_call: TRBV27
j_call: TRBJ2-2
cdr3_aa: CASTWTGPATGELFF

v_call: TRBV2
j_call: TRBJ1-1
cdr3_aa: CASSEEGYGPGAFF